These 19 T cell receptor beta chains came from one sample sequenced in a study of shared clonotypes between healthy human individuals. Sequencing used immunoSEQ multiplex PCR; TCRdb keeps in-frame clones, though not all of them. Counted here are roughly 2.1 million clones, 85% to 95% occurring once; the ten biggest clones make up 1.7%. CD8 cells regarded as naive lacked CD45RO, were positively chosen for CCR7, and omitted terminally differentiated effector memory CD45RA+ cells. Sequences were obtained from naive CD8+ T cells from PBMCs. These receptors were collected from a man between 18 and 29 years old in good health. Some clones in this sample may be carry-over from other donors' samples.

This clone has only a few counts. The rearrangement links TRBV28 to TRBJ1-1; D remains ambiguous. Trimming took 3 bases from V and 0 from J, leaving 5 bases between them. The CDR3 extends over 13 amino acids. Germline loops: CDR1 MDHEN, CDR2 SYDVKM. CDR3 DNA: TGTGCCAGCAGTTTGAACATGAACACTGAAGCTTTCTTT. Its translation: CASSLNMNTEAFF.

This clone has a single count. The chain recombines TRBV4-1 with TRBJ2-5; 9 bases map to TRBD2. Per germline, CDR1 MGHRA and CDR2 YSYEKL. V lost 0 bases to trimming and J lost 2 bases; unmatched junction nucleotides: 10. The CDR3 length is 18 residues. The CDR3 loop is CASSQDVAGGLLQETQYF. The CDR3 bases are TGCGCCAGCAGCCAAGATGTTGCGGGAGGGCTTCTACAAGAGACCCAGTACTTC.

V and J are TRBV28 and TRBJ2-1, with 9 bases lining up with TRBD1. The CDR3 runs to 12 residues. Per germline, CDR1 MDHEN and CDR2 SYDVKM. Trimming at V came to 6 bases and at J to 10 bases, leaving 4 bases not matched to a gene. In nucleotides, the CDR3 is TGTGCCAGCAGCACCGGGACAGGGGAGCAGTTCTTC. Translation: CASSTGTGEQFF.

As for this clone: Other DNA variants within this sample encode the same CDR3. The CDR3 DNA follows: TGTGCCAGTAGCCTAGCAGCCTACAATGAGCAGTTCTTC. Its protein product is CASSLAAYNEQFF. The chain has TRBV19 and TRBJ2-1; a possible D gene is TRBD2 (5 bases). In germline, CDR1 is LNHDA, CDR2 SQIVND (reference sequence). The germline V and J ends were trimmed by 6 bases and 2 bases, with 8 bases remaining between them. This CDR3 has 13 amino acids.

This clone appeared once. The chain couples TRBV7-3 to TRBJ2-1; maybe TRBD2 (5 bases). V lost 0 bases and J 2 bases, leaving 11 bases between the germline ends. The CDR3 covers 16 residues. In germline, CDR1 is SGHTA, CDR2 FQGTGA. This chain's CDR3 is CASSLTLDLPYNEQFF. In nucleotides, the CDR3 is TGTGCCAGCAGCTTAACACTAGACCTTCCCTACAATGAGCAGTTCTTC.

This chain uses TRBV7-9 with TRBJ2-1; 14 bases align to TRBD2. This CDR3 region has 17 residues. CDR1 is SEHNR and CDR2 is FQNEAQ in the germline V gene (reference sequence). V gave up 5 bases and J gave up 6 bases; unmatched junction bases: 9. DNA for the CDR3: TGTGCCAGCAGCCCCCCCGGGACTAGCGGGAGCCTCAATGAGCAGTTCTTC. Protein product: CASSPPGTSGSLNEQFF.

The genes are TRBV9 and TRBJ2-3; tentatively, D is TRBD1 (7 bases). In germline, CDR1 is SGDLS, CDR2 YYNGEE. The CDR3 covers 16 residues. V lost 3 bases and J 6 bases, leaving 20 bases between the germline ends. The CDR3 region has the DNA TGTGCCAGCAGCGGCGAGGCGGGACAGATCAGGGATACGCAGTATTTT. This encodes CASSGEAGQIRDTQYF.

J is TRBJ2-4 and V is TRBV9; 8 bases are a match to TRBD2. Per the germline V gene, CDR1 is SGDLS and CDR2 is YYNGEE. The junction had 7 bases not matched to a gene; V was cut back by 4 bases and J by 1 base. There are 16 residues in the CDR3. The CDR3 DNA is TGTGCCAGCAGCCTAGACCCGGGAGGGGCCAAAAACATTCAGTACTTC. Residues: CASSLDPGGAKNIQYF.

The V call is TRBV5-1, the J call TRBJ2-1, with D unresolved. Trimming took 8 bases from V and 4 from J, leaving 10 bases between them. This CDR3 region has 12 residues. Per the germline V gene, CDR1 is SGHRS and CDR2 is YFSETQ. CDR3 DNA sequence: TGCGCCAGTACGGACGTATACAATGAGCAGTTCTTC. It yields the protein CASTDVYNEQFF.

This clone has a single count. The CDR3 sequence is CASSLHTGGFGYTF. The CDR3 DNA reads as TGTGCCAGCAGTTTACACACAGGGGGCTTTGGCTACACCTTC. The genes are TRBV27 and TRBJ1-2; 9 bases fit TRBD1. V lost 2 bases and J lost 7; bases outside the gene matches: 5. Germline V gene sequence: CDR1 MNHEY, CDR2 SMNVEV (reference sequence). The CDR3 covers 14 residues.

The chain recombines TRBV28 with TRBJ2-1; D call uncertain. This CDR3 spans 15 amino acids. Germline V gene data show CDR1 as MDHEN and CDR2 as SYDVKM. V lost 3 bases and J lost 6, with 15 bases in between. The DNA of the CDR3 is TGTGCCAGCAGTTTTCCCAGTAAGGTTCCCAATGAGCAGTTCTTC. Translation: CASSFPSKVPNEQFF.

The chain employs TRBV9 and TRBJ2-6; 13 nucleotides match TRBD2. V dropped 7 bases and J dropped 1; count of bases not matched to a gene: 8. Germline V gives CDR1 SGDLS, CDR2 YYNGEE. This CDR3 contains 18 residues. CDR3 sequence reads: CASGLTSGRISGANVLTF. In nucleotides, the CDR3 is TGTGCCAGCGGGTTGACTAGCGGGAGGATATCTGGGGCCAACGTCCTGACTTTC. Drawing the rest from reference TRBV9 and TRBJ2-6, the complete variable domain is DSGVTQTPKHLITATGQRVTLRCSPRSGDLSVYWYQQSLDQGLQFLIQYYNGEERAKGNILERFSAQQFPDLHSELNLSSLELGDSALYFCASGLTSGRISGANVLTFGAGSRLTVL.

The rearrangement joins TRBV5-1 to TRBJ2-5, with a possible D match to TRBD1 (6 bases). Germline-derived CDR1 and CDR2 are SGHRS and YFSETQ. The CDR3 has 11 residues. The V end lost 7 bases, the J end lost 2 bases, and 6 bases lay between the germline ends. The CDR3 nucleotides read TGCGCCAGCCAGGGGCAAGAGACCCAGTACTTC. Protein product: CASQGQETQYF.

V and J are TRBV28 and TRBJ2-3; 11 nucleotides match TRBD2. Trimming at V came to 4 bases and at J to 7 bases, leaving 13 bases not matched to a gene. Germline loops: CDR1 MDHEN, CDR2 SYDVKM. This CDR3 is 17 amino acids long. The DNA of the CDR3 is TGTGCCAGCAGTTCACCTTGGACTAGCGGGCCTCGCTATACGCAGTATTTT. It is translated as CASSSPWTSGPRYTQYF.

This clone was seen only once. The V and J genes are TRBV29-1 and TRBJ1-1; perhaps TRBD1 as D (5 bases). Trimming shortened V by 5 bases and J by 1 base, and 14 bases separated the two germline ends. This CDR3 comprises 14 residues. The V gene's germline CDR1 is SQVTM and CDR2 ANQGSEA. The CDR3: CSVFRGLRNTEAFF. For the CDR3, the DNA is TGCAGCGTTTTTCGGGGCCTAAGGAACACTGAAGCTTTCTTT.

The V and J genes are TRBV27 and TRBJ2-7, with D possibly TRBD1 on 5 matching bases. V gave up 7 bases and J gave up 9 bases, with 19 bases separating them. The CDR3 contains 13 residues. CDR1 MNHEY and CDR2 SMNVEV come from the germline V gene (reference sequence). The CDR3 DNA is TGTGCCAGCATTGACAGCGCATCCCACCTGCAGTACTTC. It specifies CASIDSASHLQYF.

The chain carries TRBV27 and TRBJ2-4; 12 bases agree with TRBD2. V lost 6 bases to trimming and J lost 4 bases; unmatched junction nucleotides: 4. Germline lookup yields CDR1 MNHEY and CDR2 SMNVEV (reference sequence). This CDR3 has 15 residues. CDR3 protein: CASSHGTSGKNIQYF. CDR3 bases: TGTGCCAGCAGCCACGGGACTAGCGGGAAAAACATTCAGTACTTC.

Remarks on this clone: Other DNA sequences of this sample code for an identical CDR3. J is TRBJ1-5 and V is TRBV9; D not certain. The CDR3 totals 14 residues. Germline V lookup: CDR1 SGDLS, CDR2 YYNGEE. V was shortened by 2 bases and J by 2 bases, with 8 bases between the two germline ends. The CDR3 protein is CASSVSGGNQPQHF. The DNA for the CDR3 is TGTGCCAGCAGCGTTTCTGGGGGCAATCAGCCCCAGCATTTT.

CDR3 sequence: CASSSGTSGTDTQYF. The CDR3 DNA reads as TGCGCCAGCAGCTCCGGGACTAGCGGCACAGATACGCAGTATTTT. This chain uses TRBV4-1 with TRBJ2-3; 10 bases are a match to TRBD2. The CDR3 sequence is 15 residues long. The V and J ends lost 5 bases and 1 base, in that order; junction bases with no gene match: 3. Germline V gives CDR1 MGHRA, CDR2 YSYEKL.